This TCR beta chain was sequenced in a study of beta chain features in type 1 diabetes. The CDR3 totals 13 residues. CDR1 is MDHEN, CDR2 SYDVKM, per germline. V trimming: 5 bases; J trimming: 6 bases; junction bases outside the gene matches: 5. Of the isolated RNA, all was reverse transcribed, and so the sequenced material was expressed TCRB transcripts. Method: immunoSEQ multiplex PCR; TCRdb's copy keeps in-frame clones and lacks some. The sample shows 250,000 to 300,000 clones, about 8% of them seen only once. This chain connects TRBV28 to TRBJ1-2; 8 bases are shared with TRBD1. This clonotype was sampled from a woman under 30 in good health. Specimen: central memory CD4+ T cells from blood. CDR3 in DNA: TGTGCCAGCAGTGGGCAGGGGGCGGATGGCTACACCTTC. Amino acid sequence: CASSGQGADGYTF.